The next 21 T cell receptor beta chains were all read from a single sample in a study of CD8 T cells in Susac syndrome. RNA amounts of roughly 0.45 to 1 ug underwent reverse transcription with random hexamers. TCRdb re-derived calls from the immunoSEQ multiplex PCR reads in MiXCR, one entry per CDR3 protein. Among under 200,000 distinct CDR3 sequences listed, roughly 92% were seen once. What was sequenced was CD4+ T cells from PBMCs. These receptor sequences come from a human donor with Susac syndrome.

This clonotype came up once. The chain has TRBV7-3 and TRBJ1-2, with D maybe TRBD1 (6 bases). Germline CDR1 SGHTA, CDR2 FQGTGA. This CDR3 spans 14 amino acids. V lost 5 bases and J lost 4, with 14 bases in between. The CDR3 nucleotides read TGTGCCAGCAGCCCCAGGGGAACATTCTATGGCTACACCTTC. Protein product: CASSPRGTFYGYTF.

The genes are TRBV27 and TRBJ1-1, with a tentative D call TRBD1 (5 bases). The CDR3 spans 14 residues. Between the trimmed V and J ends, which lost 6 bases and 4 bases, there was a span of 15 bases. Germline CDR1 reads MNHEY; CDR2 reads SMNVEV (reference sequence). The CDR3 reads CASSSVWQGTEAFF. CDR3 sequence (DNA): TGTGCCAGCAGCTCAGTCTGGCAGGGCACTGAAGCTTTCTTT.

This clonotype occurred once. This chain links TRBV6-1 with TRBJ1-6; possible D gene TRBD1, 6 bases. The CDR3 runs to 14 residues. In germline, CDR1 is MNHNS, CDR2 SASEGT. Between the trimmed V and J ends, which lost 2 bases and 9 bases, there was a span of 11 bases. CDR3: CASSESLGASPLHF. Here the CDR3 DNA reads TGTGCCAGCAGTGAAAGCTTGGGGGCTTCACCCCTCCACTTT.

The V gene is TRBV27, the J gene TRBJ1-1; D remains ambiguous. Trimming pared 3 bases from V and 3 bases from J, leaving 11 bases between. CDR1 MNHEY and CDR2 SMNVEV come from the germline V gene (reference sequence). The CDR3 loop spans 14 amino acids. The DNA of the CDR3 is TGTGCCAGCAGTTTCGGACGGTGGGACACTGAAGCTTTCTTT. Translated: CASSFGRWDTEAFF.

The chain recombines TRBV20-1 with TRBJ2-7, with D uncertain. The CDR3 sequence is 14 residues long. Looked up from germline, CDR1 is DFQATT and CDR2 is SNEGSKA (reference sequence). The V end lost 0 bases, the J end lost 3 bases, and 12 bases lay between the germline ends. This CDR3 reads CSARDLRKVYEQYF. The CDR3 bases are TGCAGTGCTAGAGACCTACGGAAGGTCTACGAGCAGTACTTC.

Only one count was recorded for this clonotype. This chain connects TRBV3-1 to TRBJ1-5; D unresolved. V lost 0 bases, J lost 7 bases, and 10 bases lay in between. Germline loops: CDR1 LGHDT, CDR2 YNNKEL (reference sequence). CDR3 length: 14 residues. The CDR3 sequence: CASSQERGRQPQHF. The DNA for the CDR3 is TGTGCCAGCAGCCAAGAACGGGGAAGGCAGCCCCAGCATTTT.

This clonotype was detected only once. This chain's CDR3 is CAWSLTPSYEQYF. As DNA, the CDR3 is TGTGCCTGGAGTCTGACTCCTTCCTACGAGCAGTACTTC. The chain carries TRBV30 and TRBJ2-7; D is unclear. Germline lookup yields CDR1 GTSNPN and CDR2 SVGIG (reference sequence). The CDR3 totals 13 residues. Trimming removed 2 bases from V and 1 base from J, with 9 bases in between.

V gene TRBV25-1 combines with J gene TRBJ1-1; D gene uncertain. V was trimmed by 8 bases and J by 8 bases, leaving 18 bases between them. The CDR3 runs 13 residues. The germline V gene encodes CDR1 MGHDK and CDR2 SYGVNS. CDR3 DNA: TGTGCCAGCGGACCGGCGGAGCTCCCCGAAGCTTTCTTT. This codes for CASGPAELPEAFF.

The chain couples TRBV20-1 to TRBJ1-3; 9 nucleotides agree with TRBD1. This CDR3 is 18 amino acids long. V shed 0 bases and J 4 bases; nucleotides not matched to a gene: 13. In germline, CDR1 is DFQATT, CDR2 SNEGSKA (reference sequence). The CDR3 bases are TGCAGTGCTAGAGAGAGAGGGTCCTGGGACAGGGCGGGAAACACCATATATTTT. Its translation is CSARERGSWDRAGNTIYF.

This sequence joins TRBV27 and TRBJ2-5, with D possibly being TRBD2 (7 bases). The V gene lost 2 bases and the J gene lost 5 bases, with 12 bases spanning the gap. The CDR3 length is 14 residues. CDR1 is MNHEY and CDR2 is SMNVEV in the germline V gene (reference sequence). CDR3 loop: CASSLRGAGETQYF. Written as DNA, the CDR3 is TGTGCCAGCAGTTTACGGGGGGCTGGGGAGACCCAGTACTTC.

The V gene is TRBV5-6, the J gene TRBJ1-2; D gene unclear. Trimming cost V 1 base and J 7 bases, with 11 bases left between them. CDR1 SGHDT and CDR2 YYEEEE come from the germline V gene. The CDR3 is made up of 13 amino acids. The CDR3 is CASSLRALGGYTF. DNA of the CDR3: TGTGCCAGCAGCTTGCGGGCCCTAGGTGGCTACACCTTC.

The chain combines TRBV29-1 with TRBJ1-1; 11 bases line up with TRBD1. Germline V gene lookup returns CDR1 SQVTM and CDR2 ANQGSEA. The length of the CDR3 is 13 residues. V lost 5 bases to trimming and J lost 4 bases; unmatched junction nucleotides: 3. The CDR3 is CSVTGTGGTEAFF. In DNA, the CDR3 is TGCAGCGTTACCGGGACAGGGGGCACTGAAGCTTTCTTT. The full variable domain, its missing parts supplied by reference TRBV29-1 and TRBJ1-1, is SAVISQKPSRDICQRGTSLTIQCQVDSQVTMMFWYRQQPGQSLTLIATANQGSEATYESGFVIDKFPISRPNLTFSTLTVSNMSPEDSSIYLCSVTGTGGTEAFFGQGTRLTVV.

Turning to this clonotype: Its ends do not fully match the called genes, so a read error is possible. Written as DNA, the CDR3 is TGTGCCTGGAGTCGACTAATGAACGCCGGGGAGCTGTTTTTT. This encodes CAWSRLMNAGELFF. The chain employs TRBV30 and TRBJ2-2; D is possibly TRBD2 (5 bases). This CDR3 is built from 14 residues. Germline V gene data show CDR1 as GTSNPN and CDR2 as SVGIG (reference sequence).

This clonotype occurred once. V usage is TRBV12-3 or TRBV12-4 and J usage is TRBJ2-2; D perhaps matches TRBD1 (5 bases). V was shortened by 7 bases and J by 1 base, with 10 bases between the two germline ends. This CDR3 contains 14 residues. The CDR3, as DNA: TGTGCCAGCACCCGAGGACAGAACACCGGGGAGCTGTTTTTT. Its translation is CASTRGQNTGELFF.

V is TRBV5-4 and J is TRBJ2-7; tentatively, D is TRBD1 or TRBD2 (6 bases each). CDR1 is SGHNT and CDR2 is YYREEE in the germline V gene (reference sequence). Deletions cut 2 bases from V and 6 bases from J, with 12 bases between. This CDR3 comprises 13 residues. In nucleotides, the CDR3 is TGTGCCAGCAGCTTAGGGGGGCGCAGCGAGCAGTACTTC. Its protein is CASSLGGRSEQYF.

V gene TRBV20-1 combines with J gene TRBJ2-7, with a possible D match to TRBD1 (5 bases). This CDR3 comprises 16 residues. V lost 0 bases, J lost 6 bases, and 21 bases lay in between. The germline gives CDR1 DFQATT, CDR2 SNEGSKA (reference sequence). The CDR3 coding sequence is TGCAGTGCTAGAGACCGCGTGGCAGGGCAGGCGCGCGAGCAGTACTTC. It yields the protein CSARDRVAGQAREQYF.

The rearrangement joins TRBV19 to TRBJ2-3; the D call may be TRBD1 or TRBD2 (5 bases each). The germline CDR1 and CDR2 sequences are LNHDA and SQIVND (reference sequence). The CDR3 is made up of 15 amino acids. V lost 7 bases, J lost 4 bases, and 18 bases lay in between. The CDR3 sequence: CASTKGTSRADTQYF. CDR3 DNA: TGTGCCAGTACCAAGGGGACCTCTCGGGCAGATACGCAGTATTTT. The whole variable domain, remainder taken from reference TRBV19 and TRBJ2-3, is DGGITQSPKYLFRKEGQNVTLSCEQNLNHDAMYWYRQDPGQGLRLIYYSQIVNDFQKGDIAEGYSVSREKKESFPLTVTSAQKNPTAFYLCASTKGTSRADTQYFGPGTRLTVL.

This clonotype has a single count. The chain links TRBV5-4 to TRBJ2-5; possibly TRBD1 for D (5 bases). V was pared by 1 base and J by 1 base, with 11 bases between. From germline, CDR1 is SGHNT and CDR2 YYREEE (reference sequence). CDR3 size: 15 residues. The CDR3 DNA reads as TGTGCCAGCAGCTTGTGGGGAAGGGGCCAAGAGACCCAGTACTTC. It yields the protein CASSLWGRGQETQYF.

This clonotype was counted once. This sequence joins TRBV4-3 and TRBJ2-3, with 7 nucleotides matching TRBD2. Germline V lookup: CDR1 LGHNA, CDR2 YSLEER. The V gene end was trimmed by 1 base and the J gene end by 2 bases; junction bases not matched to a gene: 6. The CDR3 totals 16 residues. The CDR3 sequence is CASSQVYGGSTDTQYF. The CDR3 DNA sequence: TGCGCCAGCAGCCAAGTATACGGGGGGTCCACAGATACGCAGTATTTT.

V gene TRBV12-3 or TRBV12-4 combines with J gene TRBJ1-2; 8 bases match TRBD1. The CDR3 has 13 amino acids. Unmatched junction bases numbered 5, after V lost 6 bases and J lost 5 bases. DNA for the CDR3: TGTGCCAGCAGGGTACAGGGGGAGTATGGCTACACCTTC. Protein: CASRVQGEYGYTF.

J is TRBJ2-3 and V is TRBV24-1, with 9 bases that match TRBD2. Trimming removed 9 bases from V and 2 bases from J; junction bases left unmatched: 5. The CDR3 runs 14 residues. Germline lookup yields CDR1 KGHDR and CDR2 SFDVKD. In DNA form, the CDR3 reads TGTGCCACCGGTAGCGGGGGAGACACAGATACGCAGTATTTT. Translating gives CATGSGGDTDTQYF.